This T cell receptor beta chain was recovered during a study of blood T cell repertoires in COVID-19. Authors' data handling: For nucleated cells, counts were estimated from reference gene primer amplification. The method was immunoSEQ multiplex PCR; TCRdb's version includes in-frame clones alone and lacks a portion of them. D and trimming were read from the DNA, whereas the V and J calls and clone size are those reported in that table. The table has a few hundred thousand clones, 89% seen once. The CDR3 sequence is 15 residues long. The germline CDR1 and CDR2 sequences are SGHTA and FQGTGA. Trimming left V 1 base short and J 3 bases short, with 13 bases between. The study assigned cohorts using participant-reported clinical history. Among Cohort 3 donors, those recovered had two negative PCRs, clearance, or symptom resolution.

The sequence derives from a woman aged 40-49 years who had recovered from COVID-19. Material: PBMCs or T cells enriched from blood (not recorded which). The gene calls are TRBV7-3 and TRBJ2-7, with D perhaps TRBD1 (6 bases). The CDR3: CASSLMWGPIYEQYF. The CDR3 DNA reads TGTGCCAGCAGCTTAATGTGGGGGCCCATCTACGAGCAGTACTTC.